The clone carrying this T cell receptor beta chain was picked up many times. Its antigen is as yet unknown. This entry is derived from a study of cytotoxic CD8 clonotypes in ibrutinib-treated CLL. Overall study context: Results showed 25 or so partial and 2 complete responses; following median 68 months, approximately 15 remained remitted, approximately twelve advanced.

Study-wide findings and caveats: Clonality (at baseline) was higher than in age-matched healthy donors and tracked circulating CD8+ T-cell counts. Rare overall, public clonotypes shrank or held steady under therapy.

The source of roughly 1.9 micrograms of genomic DNA for TCR beta libraries was cryopreserved PBMCs. Libraries were prepared by immunoSEQ multiplex PCR; TCRdb keeps only in-frame clonotypes and omits some of them. Here the sample spans fewer than 200,000 clones, approximately 80% being singletons. Germline CDR1 is SGHVS and CDR2 is FNYEAQ. V lost 5 bases and J 6 bases, leaving 23 bases between the germline ends. CDR3 length: 16 amino acids. The chain is built from TRBV7-6 and TRBJ2-7; a weak D match, TRBD2 (6 bases). The origin of this receptor is a human donor with chronic lymphocytic leukemia. Material: PBMCs, obtained after 24 months of ibrutinib treatment. CDR3 nucleotide sequence: TGTGCCAGCAGCCGGACTTCTGCGGGAACGCTACGCGAGCAGTACTTC. This sequence encodes CASSRTSAGTLREQYF.